Presented here are 6 T cell receptor beta chains from one specimen sequenced in a study of identical twins. Via MiXCR, TCRdb re-called the 5' RACE reads, giving one row per CDR3 protein. The sample has around 960,000 distinct CDR3 sequences, 10% to 15% seen once. The sample also formed part of further work on yellow fever vaccine responses in identical twins.

The sample comprised PBMCs. Source of these receptors: a woman younger than 35 in good health.

This rearrangement joins TRBV27 to TRBJ1-1; 10 bases are shared with TRBD1. The CDR3 length is 18 residues. The V gene's germline CDR1 is MNHEY and CDR2 SMNVEV (reference sequence). V lost 4 bases to trimming and J lost 1 base; unmatched junction nucleotides: 12. The DNA of the CDR3 is TGTGCCAGCAGTTCAACCCGACAGGGGGCCCTTCCGAACACTGAAGCTTTCTTT. Translation: CASSSTRQGALPNTEAFF.

In this sample, this clonotype turned up many times. The chain uses TRBV13 and TRBJ1-1; D uncertain. V was clipped by 5 bases and J by 5 bases, with 12 bases between them. This CDR3 is 13 amino acids long. CDR1 PRHDT and CDR2 FYEKMQ come from the germline V gene (reference sequence). CDR3 coding DNA: TGTGCCAGCAGCGTACACCCCAGGACTGAAGCTTTCTTT. Translating gives CASSVHPRTEAFF. Drawing the rest from reference TRBV13 and TRBJ1-1, the complete variable domain is AAGVIQSPRHLIKEKRETATLKCYPIPRHDTVYWYQQGPGQDPQFLISFYEKMQSDKGSIPDRFSAQQFSDYHSELNMSSLELGDSALYFCASSVHPRTEAFFGQGTRLTVV.

This clonotype turned up a few times. The V and J genes are TRBV5-5 and TRBJ2-7; tentative D call: TRBD1 (6 bases). The CDR3 consists of 14 residues. Germline V gene data show CDR1 as SGHKS and CDR2 as YYEKEE (reference sequence). V was clipped by 1 base and J by 2 bases, with 10 bases between them. The CDR3 DNA follows: TGTGCCAGCAGCTTGATGGGGGCCACCTACGAGCAGTACTTC. It specifies CASSLMGATYEQYF.

The chain uses TRBV5-1 and TRBJ2-2; 8 bases line up with TRBD1. Looked up from germline, CDR1 is SGHRS and CDR2 is YFSETQ. With 2 bases clipped from V and 8 bases from J, the junction kept 5 bases outside the gene matches. This CDR3 region has 14 residues. The CDR3 DNA is TGCGCCAGCAGCTTAGACAGGGGACGTGGGGAGCTGTTTTTT. This sequence encodes CASSLDRGRGELFF.

In this sample, this clonotype turned up a few times. The chain is built from TRBV9 and TRBJ2-1, with TRBD1 as a possible D gene (6 bases). Germline lookup yields CDR1 SGDLS and CDR2 YYNGEE. The CDR3 loop spans 14 amino acids. V shed 0 bases and J shed 8 bases, with 12 bases lying between them. CDR3 region: CASSVDGTSYEQFF. Written as DNA, the CDR3 is TGTGCCAGCAGCGTAGACGGGACATCATATGAGCAGTTCTTC.

The chain joins TRBV9 to TRBJ2-7; D possibly corresponds to TRBD2 (7 bases). Germline CDR1 is SGDLS and CDR2 is YYNGEE. V was clipped by 9 bases and J by 3 bases, with 13 bases between them. The CDR3 loop spans 12 amino acids. The CDR3 nucleotides read TGTGCCATCCCGGGGGGACACTACGAGCAGTACTTC. Encoded protein: CAIPGGHYEQYF. Together with reference TRBV9 and TRBJ2-7, the CDR3 gives the full variable domain: DSGVTQTPKHLITATGQRVTLRCSPRSGDLSVYWYQQSLDQGLQFLIQYYNGEERAKGNILERFSAQQFPDLHSELNLSSLELGDSALYFCAIPGGHYEQYFGPGTRLTVT.